One and the same sample provided the 29 T cell receptor beta chains below, sequenced in a study of graft-versus-host responses after intestinal transplantation. Repertoires were generated with immunoSEQ multiplex PCR, while TCRdb's copy carries only in-frame clones and drops some. The data show 6,000 to 8,500 clones, 30% seen once. The specimen was alloreactive CD4+ T cells from a mixed lymphocyte reaction culture, collected before transplantation. The subset here: CFSE-low proliferating T cells sorted from roughly 6-day pre-transplant mixed lymphocyte reaction (GvH or HvG direction). Source of these receptors: a human patient who was an organ donor for intestinal transplantation.

The chain uses TRBV9 and TRBJ2-3; the D gene is possibly TRBD1 (6 bases). The V gene's germline CDR1 is SGDLS and CDR2 YYNGEE. This CDR3 has 15 amino acids. V shed 4 bases and J shed 2 bases, with 14 bases lying between them. The DNA for the CDR3 is TGTGCCAGCAGCCCCAGGGGCCCCTACACAGATACGCAGTATTTT. Amino acid sequence: CASSPRGPYTDTQYF.

The CDR3, as DNA: TGTGCCAGCAGTCCGGGACAGAGGACTCAGCCCCAGCATTTT. Encoded protein: CASSPGQRTQPQHF. The rearrangement joins TRBV6-5 to TRBJ1-5, with TRBD1 matching over 7 bases. From germline, CDR1 is MNHEY and CDR2 SVGAGI. CDR3 length: 14 amino acids. The V gene end was trimmed by 5 bases and the J gene end by 6 bases; junction bases not matched to a gene: 7.

This clone was seen more than once but under ten times. The CDR3, as DNA: TGTGCCAGCAGCGCCCGGACTACCACAGATACGCAGTATTTT. Protein: CASSARTTTDTQYF. The chain is built from TRBV11-3 and TRBJ2-3, with TRBD2 as a possible D gene (6 bases). CDR3 size: 14 residues. CDR1 and CDR2 from the germline V gene are SGHNT and YENEEA. V shed 5 bases and J shed 2 bases, with 11 bases lying between them.

Of note for this clone: The same CDR3 also results from other DNA sequences found in this sample. J is TRBJ1-2 and V is TRBV7-8, with TRBD1 matching 8 bases. The CDR3 runs 18 residues. Germline trimming cut 5 bases from V and 5 bases from J; bases unmatched to any gene: 19. Per the germline V gene, CDR1 is SGHVS and CDR2 is FQNEAQ. The DNA of the CDR3 is TGTGCCAGCAGCCCAGGGGGCGGAATGAGCTCCAGGCTGTATGGCTACACCTTC. It specifies CASSPGGGMSSRLYGYTF.

The chain is built from TRBV7-2 and TRBJ2-5, with 8 bases fitting TRBD2. Germline V lookup: CDR1 SGHTA, CDR2 FQGNSA. V lost 1 base, J lost 0 bases, and 10 bases stayed unmatched. CDR3 length equals 18 residues. The CDR3 DNA sequence: TGTGCCAGCAGCTTAGGGGTAGCGGGCGGGGGGTACCAAGAGACCCAGTACTTC. It codes for CASSLGVAGGGYQETQYF.

The rearrangement uses TRBV11-2 and TRBJ1-1, with D unresolved. Looked up from germline, CDR1 is SGHAT and CDR2 is FQNNGV. The CDR3 extends over 14 amino acids. V lost 2 bases and J lost 5, with 12 bases in between. The CDR3 here is CASSLRRGWTEAFF. The CDR3 DNA is TGTGCCAGCAGCTTAAGGCGGGGATGGACTGAAGCTTTCTTT.

By share of the sample, this clone is medium-sized (0.01 to 0.1%). The V call is TRBV30, the J call TRBJ2-1; 7 bases match TRBD2. The CDR3 consists of 15 residues. Trimming cost V 0 bases and J 8 bases; bases outside gene matches: 10. Germline V gene data show CDR1 as GTSNPN and CDR2 as SVGIG (reference sequence). The CDR3 DNA sequence: TGTGCCTGGAGTGTTGTACTAGCGATCGGCGATGAGCAGTTCTTC. Its protein is CAWSVVLAIGDEQFF.

This clone was counted a few times. The chain has TRBV5-1 and TRBJ1-2; a possible D gene is TRBD1 (6 bases). In germline, CDR1 is SGHRS, CDR2 YFSETQ. Trimming took 3 bases from V and 6 from J, leaving 15 bases between them. The CDR3 is 14 amino acids. CDR3 sequence (DNA): TGCGCCAGCAGCTCAGGAGGACAGCTCCATGGCTACACCTTC. This gives the protein CASSSGGQLHGYTF.

The table lists this clone with a count of one. Written as DNA, the CDR3 is TGCGCCAGCAGCTTGGCAAATGAGCAGTTCTTC. Translated, it gives CASSLANEQFF. V and J are TRBV5-1 and TRBJ2-1; D ambiguous. V gave up 0 bases and J gave up 7 bases, with 2 bases separating them. Germline V gene data show CDR1 as SGHRS and CDR2 as YFSETQ. The CDR3 is made up of 11 amino acids.

The chain is built from TRBV10-3 and TRBJ1-6; no clear D gene. Germline loops: CDR1 ENHRY, CDR2 SYGVKD. V was clipped by 2 bases and J by 7 bases, with 3 bases between them. This CDR3 has 12 amino acids. The CDR3: CAISEQNSPLHF. The CDR3, as DNA: TGTGCCATCAGTGAGCAAAATTCACCCCTCCACTTT.

The V and J genes are TRBV6-6 and TRBJ2-3; D is unresolved. The ends were cut back, 4 bases at V and 4 bases at J, with 9 bases in the middle. Looked up from germline, CDR1 is MNHNY and CDR2 is SVGAGI (reference sequence). This CDR3 is built from 13 residues. CDR3 sequence (DNA): TGTGCCAGCAGTTTGGCGGCATCAGATACGCAGTATTTT. Translation gives CASSLAASDTQYF.

A few counts support this clone. The chain links TRBV5-6 to TRBJ1-5, with D unclear. Germline V gene lookup returns CDR1 SGHDT and CDR2 YYEEEE. The CDR3 length is 13 residues. V was trimmed by 2 bases and J by 4 bases, leaving 7 bases between them. In DNA form, the CDR3 reads TGTGCCAGCAGCTTAGGAGTTAATCAGCCCCAGCATTTT. Translation gives CASSLGVNQPQHF.

The J gene is TRBJ2-7, the V gene TRBV7-2; possibly TRBD2 for D (6 bases). Trimming removed 5 bases at V and 0 bases at J, with 14 bases between. The germline V gene has CDR1 SGHTA and CDR2 FQGNSA. The CDR3 is 15 amino acids. The CDR3 region is CASSRAAGSSYEQYF. The CDR3 DNA follows: TGTGCCAGCAGCCGGGCCGCCGGGAGCTCCTACGAGCAGTACTTC.

The chain employs TRBV7-8 and TRBJ2-1; 10 nucleotides agree with TRBD1. The V gene's germline CDR1 is SGHVS and CDR2 FQNEAQ. Germline trimming cut 1 base from V and 5 bases from J; bases unmatched to any gene: 2. The CDR3 has 15 amino acids. The CDR3 nucleotides are TGTGCCAGCAGCTTAGGGGGGACAGGGGACAATGAGCAGTTCTTC. Protein: CASSLGGTGDNEQFF.

This clone showed up just a few times. The rearrangement joins TRBV6-1 to TRBJ1-5, with unresolved D. Germline lookup yields CDR1 MNHNS and CDR2 SASEGT. The CDR3 extends over 13 amino acids. Trimming took off 5 bases at V and 9 bases at J, with 14 bases between the two ends. Here the CDR3 DNA reads TGTGCCAGCAGTTATTTCTGGCCAGGGCCCCAGCATTTT. This sequence encodes CASSYFWPGPQHF.

By sample share, this clone is medium-sized (0.01 to 0.1%). The genes are TRBV10-2 and TRBJ2-7; D possibly corresponds to TRBD2 (6 bases). V dropped 7 bases and J dropped 1 base, with 17 bases sitting between them. Germline CDR1 WSHSY, CDR2 SAAADI. CDR3 size: 15 residues. The CDR3 region has the DNA TGCGCCAGCAAACAGCTAGCGAGCCCATCCTACGAGCAGTACTTC. Encoded protein: CASKQLASPSYEQYF.

This clone is categorized as medium-sized. V gene TRBV29-1 combines with J gene TRBJ1-4; TRBD1 is a possible D gene (6 bases). Germline assignment: CDR1 SQVTM and CDR2 ANQGSEA. There are 13 residues in the CDR3. The ends were cut back, 4 bases at V and 8 bases at J, with 14 bases in the middle. The CDR3 reads CSVGVGAGEKLFF. The CDR3 DNA is TGCAGCGTTGGGGTGGGGGCAGGGGAAAAACTGTTTTTT. The complete variable domain, with remaining parts taken from reference TRBV29-1 and TRBJ1-4, reads SAVISQKPSRDICQRGTSLTIQCQVDSQVTMMFWYRQQPGQSLTLIATANQGSEATYESGFVIDKFPISRPNLTFSTLTVSNMSPEDSSIYLCSVGVGAGEKLFFGSGTQLSVL.

The rearrangement uses TRBV6-5 and TRBJ2-3; 9 bases align to TRBD1. The CDR3 is made up of 14 amino acids. Germline V gene sequence: CDR1 MNHEY, CDR2 SVGAGI. The V segment lost 6 bases and the J segment 5 bases; nucleotides outside the gene matches: 6. The CDR3 bases are TGTGCCAGCAGGCGGGACAGGGTGGTAGATACGCAGTATTTT. It specifies CASRRDRVVDTQYF.

The chain combines TRBV29-1 with TRBJ2-1, with 10 bases identical to TRBD1. This CDR3 contains 14 residues. The germline V gene has CDR1 SQVTM and CDR2 ANQGSEA. V lost 7 bases to trimming and J lost 15 bases; unmatched junction nucleotides: 18. CDR3 coding DNA: TGCAGCGCCTCCCCAAGGACAGGGGGACATTTCCGGTTCTTC. Residues: CSASPRTGGHFRFF.

This clone is labeled medium-sized. The J gene is TRBJ2-3, the V gene TRBV6-6; possible D gene TRBD2, 6 bases. Per the germline V gene, CDR1 is MNHNY and CDR2 is SVGAGI (reference sequence). This CDR3 region has 13 residues. The V and J ends lost 5 bases and 2 bases respectively, with 8 bases between them. Here the CDR3 DNA reads TGTGCCAGCAGTCGGGGGAACACAGATACGCAGTATTTT. As protein: CASSRGNTDTQYF.

Within the sample, this clone is medium-sized (0.01 to 0.1%). The chain uses TRBV7-6 and TRBJ2-7, with 13 bases matching TRBD2. The V gene end was trimmed by 4 bases and the J gene end by 1 base; junction bases not matched to a gene: 4. The CDR3 runs to 16 residues. The V gene's germline CDR1 is SGHVS and CDR2 FNYEAQ. The CDR3: CASSYTSGGESYEQYF. Here the CDR3 DNA reads TGTGCCAGCAGCTATACTAGCGGGGGGGAGTCCTACGAGCAGTACTTC. The variable domain in full, completed from reference TRBV7-6 and TRBJ2-7, reads GAGVSQSPRYKVTKRGQDVALRCDPISGHVSLYWYRQALGQGPEFLTYFNYEAQQDKSGLPNDRFSAERPEGSISTLTIQRTEQRDSAMYRCASSYTSGGESYEQYFGPGTRLTVT.

The sample holds a few counts of this clone. CDR3: CAWSGGLSSYEQYF. The CDR3 DNA is TGTGCCTGGAGTGGGGGACTTAGCTCCTACGAGCAGTACTTC. V is TRBV30 and J is TRBJ2-6; possibly TRBD2 for D (6 bases). The DNA end favors TRBJ2-7, so the J call may be wrong. Germline CDR1 reads GTSNPN; CDR2 reads SVGIG (reference sequence). There are 14 residues in the CDR3.

In its sample, this clone ranks as medium-sized. This rearrangement joins TRBV28 to TRBJ2-1; D remains ambiguous. The CDR3 has 13 residues. Germline lookup yields CDR1 MDHEN and CDR2 SYDVKM. Trimming shortened V by 2 bases and J by 7 bases, and 9 bases separated the two germline ends. The CDR3 here is CASSLAPRNEQFF. Here the CDR3 DNA reads TGTGCCAGCAGTTTAGCCCCTCGGAATGAGCAGTTCTTC.

A few counts support this clone. The rearrangement links TRBV4-1 to TRBJ2-1; TRBD1 matches 7 bases. CDR1 is MGHRA and CDR2 is YSYEKL in the germline V gene. With V trimmed by 2 bases and J by 9 bases, 10 bases remained unmatched. The CDR3 consists of 15 residues. CDR3 sequence: CASSQPWAGGSEQFF. The CDR3 DNA follows: TGCGCCAGCAGCCAACCATGGGCAGGGGGTAGTGAGCAGTTCTTC.

The V gene is TRBV6-1, the J gene TRBJ2-3; 8 bases agree with TRBD2. Unmatched junction bases numbered 8, after V lost 2 bases and J lost 1 base. Germline V gene sequence: CDR1 MNHNS, CDR2 SASEGT. This CDR3 is 17 amino acids long. The CDR3 protein is CASSELGGARRTDTQYF. The DNA for the CDR3 is TGTGCCAGCAGTGAACTCGGGGGGGCCCGACGCACAGATACGCAGTATTTT.

The chain combines TRBV21-1 with TRBJ2-1; TRBD2 is taken as the D call from the table, unchecked against the DNA. TRBV21-1 is flagged as a pseudogene. The CDR3 runs to 13 residues. The CDR3 coding sequence is TGTGCCAGCAGCAAGACCGGGATCAATGAGCAGTTCTTC. This codes for CASSKTGINEQFF.

The J gene is TRBJ2-7, the V gene TRBV27; perhaps TRBD1 as D (5 bases). The germline V gene has CDR1 MNHEY and CDR2 SMNVEV (reference sequence). The CDR3 is 14 amino acids. Trimming left V 3 bases short and J 2 bases short, with 11 bases between. CDR3 coding DNA: TGTGCCAGCAGTTTGCTGGACAAGCCCTACGAGCAGTACTTC. Translated, it gives CASSLLDKPYEQYF.

In its sample, this clone is medium-sized. J is TRBJ2-3 and V is TRBV15; TRBD2 matches at 14 bases. V lost 3 bases and J lost 5; bases outside the gene matches: 4. The germline V gene encodes CDR1 LNHNV and CDR2 YYDKDF (reference sequence). The CDR3 has 16 amino acids. The CDR3 coding sequence is TGTGCCACCAGCAGCCCTGGGACTAGCGGGAGAGATACGCAGTATTTT. This gives the protein CATSSPGTSGRDTQYF.

This clone rates as medium-sized (0.01 to 0.1%). This rearrangement joins TRBV6-1 to TRBJ2-7; perhaps TRBD1 as D (6 bases). Trimming removed 1 base at V and 3 bases at J, with 10 bases between. Looked up from germline, CDR1 is MNHNS and CDR2 is SASEGT. The CDR3 has 14 residues. In DNA, the CDR3 is TGTGCCAGCAGTGAAGGCTGGACAGTCTACGAGCAGTACTTC. Translation: CASSEGWTVYEQYF.